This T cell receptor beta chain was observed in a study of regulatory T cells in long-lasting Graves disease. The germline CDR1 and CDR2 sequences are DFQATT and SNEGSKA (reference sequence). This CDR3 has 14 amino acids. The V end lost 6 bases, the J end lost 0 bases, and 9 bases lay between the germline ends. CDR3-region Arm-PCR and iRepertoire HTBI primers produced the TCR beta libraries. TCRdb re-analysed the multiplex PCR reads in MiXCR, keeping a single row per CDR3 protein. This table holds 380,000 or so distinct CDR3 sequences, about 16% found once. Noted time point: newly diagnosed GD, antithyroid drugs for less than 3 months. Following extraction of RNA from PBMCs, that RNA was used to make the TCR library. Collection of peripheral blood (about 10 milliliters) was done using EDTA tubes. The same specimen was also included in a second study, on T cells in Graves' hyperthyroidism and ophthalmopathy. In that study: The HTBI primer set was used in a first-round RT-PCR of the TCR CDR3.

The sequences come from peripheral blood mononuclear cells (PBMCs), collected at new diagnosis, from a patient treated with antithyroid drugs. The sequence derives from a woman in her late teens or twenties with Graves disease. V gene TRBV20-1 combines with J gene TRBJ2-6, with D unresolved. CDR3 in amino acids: CSARINSGANVLTF. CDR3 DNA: TGCAGTGCACGCATAAACTCTGGGGCCAACGTCCTGACTTTC.